A single sample gave rise to the 19 T cell receptor beta chains below, sequenced in a study of blood T cell repertoires in COVID-19. Here immunoSEQ multiplex PCR was the method, and the copy in TCRdb shows in-frame clones only, minus some. Altogether some 390,000 clones are present, 80% to 90% being singletons, with the ten largest covering approximately 2.5%. Sequenced: peripheral blood. The receptors were gathered from a woman in her fifties or sixties with COVID-19, enrolled during active disease.

This clone appeared a few times. The chain carries TRBV6-5 and TRBJ2-7; 12 bases align to TRBD1. Germline CDR1 and CDR2: MNHEY and SVGAGI. This CDR3 contains 15 residues. The V and J ends lost 5 bases and 4 bases, in that order; junction bases with no gene match: 6. The CDR3 reads CASSHWDRGRYEQYF. The CDR3 DNA reads TGTGCCAGCAGTCACTGGGACAGGGGGCGATACGAGCAGTACTTC.

The genes are TRBV2 and TRBJ1-5, with D possibly TRBD1 on 5 matching bases. The germline V and J ends were trimmed by 10 bases and 5 bases, with 15 bases remaining between them. The germline V gene encodes CDR1 SNHLY and CDR2 FYNNEI. This CDR3 comprises 13 residues. CDR3 in DNA: TGTGCCACCTCAGGGCGAGAAGATCAGCCCCAGCATTTT. This sequence encodes CATSGREDQPQHF.

CDR3 nucleotide sequence: TGTGCCAGCAGCCAAGCCTCCGGACAGGGCGCAGCCTATGGCTACACCTTC. Protein sequence: CASSQASGQGAAYGYTF. The genes are TRBV4-2 and TRBJ1-2; 8 bases fit TRBD1. CDR3 length: 17 amino acids. Germline CDR1 is LGHNA and CDR2 is YNFKEQ. V gave up 1 base and J gave up 4 bases; unmatched junction bases: 11.

The genes are TRBV5-1 and TRBJ1-1, with D unclear. The V gene's germline CDR1 is SGHRS and CDR2 YFSETQ. V was cut by 5 bases and J by 5 bases, with 16 bases left in between. This CDR3 contains 14 residues. Here the CDR3 DNA reads TGCGCCAGCAGACCAAACGCCGGAGGGACTGAAGCTTTCTTT. Amino acids: CASRPNAGGTEAFF.

CDR3 in amino acids: CASSPRLSYGYTF. DNA of the CDR3: TGTGCCAGCAGCCCCCGGTTAAGCTATGGCTACACCTTC. The V call is TRBV7-8, the J call TRBJ1-2; no definite D call. The CDR3 has 13 amino acids. Trimming removed 5 bases at V and 4 bases at J, with 11 bases between. The germline V gene encodes CDR1 SGHVS and CDR2 FQNEAQ.

The chain's CDR3 is CASYRRGDLTDTQYF. The CDR3 coding sequence is TGTGCCAGCTACCGGCGGGGGGACCTCACAGATACGCAGTATTTT. The chain combines TRBV5-8 with TRBJ2-3; 8 bases are shared with TRBD2. The CDR3 spans 15 residues. The trim removed 7 bases at V and 2 bases at J, leaving 9 bases unmatched. From germline, CDR1 is SGHTS and CDR2 YDEGEE.

V is TRBV3-1 (or the pseudogene TRBV3-2) and J is TRBJ2-6; D not certain. The germline V and J ends were trimmed by 1 base and 0 bases, with 16 bases remaining between them. Germline-derived CDR1 and CDR2 are LGHDT and YNNKEL (reference sequence). This CDR3 is built from 19 residues. The CDR3 here is CASSQGLGSSDSGANVLTF. CDR3 DNA: TGTGCCAGCAGCCAAGGATTGGGCAGCTCCGACTCTGGGGCCAACGTCCTGACTTTC.

The J gene is TRBJ1-1, the V gene TRBV2; no firm D call. This CDR3 region has 14 residues. Germline V gene data show CDR1 as SNHLY and CDR2 as FYNNEI. The V end lost 7 bases, the J end lost 1 base, and 13 bases lay between the germline ends. The CDR3 DNA is TGTGCCAGCACCTATGAGACTAAGAACACTGAAGCTTTCTTT. It translates to CASTYETKNTEAFF.

The rearrangement uses TRBV3-1 (or the pseudogene TRBV3-2) and TRBJ1-6; 8 bases fit TRBD1. Germline assignment: CDR1 LGHDT and CDR2 YNNKEL (reference sequence). The CDR3 extends over 15 amino acids. V gave up 1 base and J gave up 7 bases; unmatched junction bases: 3. CDR3 amino acids: CASSQGTGYNSPLHF. DNA of the CDR3: TGTGCCAGCAGCCAAGGGACAGGGTACAATTCACCCCTCCACTTT.

In its sample, this clone was seen a few times. This chain links TRBV6-5 with TRBJ2-3; D remains unclear. The CDR3 is 16 amino acids. V lost 0 bases, J lost 0 bases, and 10 bases lay in between. CDR1 and CDR2 (germline): MNHEY, SVGAGI. The DNA for the CDR3 is TGTGCCAGCAGTTACTCGGGCAGGTCGAGCACAGATACGCAGTATTTT. Protein sequence: CASSYSGRSSTDTQYF.

The chain employs TRBV5-5 and TRBJ2-7; maybe TRBD1 (7 bases). The V end was cut by 2 bases, the J end by 0 bases, with 12 bases between. Germline V gene lookup returns CDR1 SGHKS and CDR2 YYEKEE (reference sequence). The CDR3 runs to 15 residues. Written as DNA, the CDR3 is TGTGCCAGCAGCTTAAGCCAGGGGGGCTCCTACGAGCAGTACTTC. Amino acids: CASSLSQGGSYEQYF.

The chain combines TRBV5-1 with TRBJ2-3; 13 nucleotides match TRBD2. In germline, CDR1 is SGHRS, CDR2 YFSETQ. This CDR3 comprises 17 residues. V trimming: 4 bases; J trimming: 2 bases; junction bases outside the gene matches: 7. The CDR3 region has the DNA TGCGCCAGCAGCGGAGGGACTAGCGGGGATTTCACAGATACGCAGTATTTT. It is translated as CASSGGTSGDFTDTQYF.

This clone came up once. This chain uses TRBV12-3 or TRBV12-4 with TRBJ2-1, with TRBD2 identical over 8 bases. V lost 7 bases and J lost 6; bases outside the gene matches: 5. This CDR3 is built from 13 residues. CDR3 nucleotide sequence: TGTGCCAGCACCTCGACTAGCGCCAATGAGCAGTTCTTC. Its translation is CASTSTSANEQFF.

This chain links TRBV6-6 with TRBJ2-7, with 12 bases that match TRBD1. This CDR3 is 16 amino acids long. After removal of 4 bases from V and 0 bases from J, the junction contained 4 bases not matched to a gene. Germline V gene data show CDR1 as MNHNY and CDR2 as SVGAGI (reference sequence). CDR3 DNA: TGTGCCAGCAGTTCCGGGACAGGGGGCTTCTCCTACGAGCAGTACTTC. As protein: CASSSGTGGFSYEQYF.

This chain uses TRBV3-1 (or the pseudogene TRBV3-2) with TRBJ2-7, with D tentatively TRBD1 (6 bases). V was trimmed by 4 bases and J by 3 bases, leaving 13 bases between them. Germline CDR1 LGHDT, CDR2 YNNKEL (reference sequence). The CDR3 covers 14 residues. The CDR3 DNA follows: TGTGCCAGCAGCCCCGCGACAGGTAGCTACGAGCAGTACTTC. Amino acid sequence: CASSPATGSYEQYF.

This rearrangement joins TRBV9 to TRBJ1-3, with 7 bases lining up with TRBD1. Germline V CDR1 and CDR2: SGDLS, YYNGEE. The CDR3 covers 16 residues. The ends lost 4 bases at V and 0 bases at J; junction bases unmatched: 7. CDR3 nucleotide sequence: TGTGCCAGCAGCCGGGGACAGAGATACTCTGGAAACACCATATATTTT. This sequence encodes CASSRGQRYSGNTIYF.

This clone has more than one count but fewer than ten. V and J are TRBV27 and TRBJ1-5; possible D gene TRBD1, 6 bases. This CDR3 comprises 15 residues. Germline V lookup: CDR1 MNHEY, CDR2 SMNVEV (reference sequence). Trimming took 5 bases from V and 7 from J, leaving 18 bases between them. The CDR3 coding sequence is TGTGCCAGCAGTCCACTCCAGGGGTTAGGGCAGCCCCAGCATTTT. Translating gives CASSPLQGLGQPQHF.

The chain links TRBV10-2 to TRBJ1-6, with 7 bases identical to TRBD1. CDR3 length: 20 amino acids. Germline trimming cut 4 bases from V and 10 bases from J; bases unmatched to any gene: 25. Germline CDR1 and CDR2: WSHSY and SAAADI. CDR3 sequence: CASSVLKGAHAATRGSPLHF. CDR3 bases: TGCGCCAGCAGTGTACTAAAGGGGGCCCATGCTGCGACCCGTGGGTCACCCCTCCACTTT.

The V call is TRBV5-4, the J call TRBJ2-3, with D uncertain. V was cut by 3 bases and J by 3 bases, with 2 bases left in between. The CDR3 extends over 11 amino acids. CDR1 is SGHNT and CDR2 is YYREEE in the germline V gene (reference sequence). CDR3 region: CASSSTDTQYF. CDR3 coding DNA: TGTGCCAGCAGCTCAACAGATACGCAGTATTTT.